The 14 T cell receptor beta chains presented below share a single source sample, sequenced in a study of T-cell memory formation after mild COVID-19. TCRdb recomputed calls from the 5' RACE reads with MiXCR, one row per CDR3 protein. The sample has a few hundred thousand distinct CDR3 sequences, about 10% seen once. Sequenced input: PBMCs or a T cell subset sorted from them (not recorded which). The receptor source for this set is a man in his late teens or twenties who had mild COVID-19 (a few samples of this study predate the infection). Cell type and time point are not known.

The chain combines TRBV28 with TRBJ2-7; D is perhaps TRBD1 or TRBD2 (6 bases each). Germline lookup yields CDR1 MDHEN and CDR2 SYDVKM. The CDR3 is 13 amino acids. Trimming pared 6 bases from V and 6 bases from J, leaving 15 bases between. CDR3 protein: CASSRGGTPEQYV. For the CDR3, the DNA is TGTGCCAGCAGCCGGGGCGGGACACCCGAGCAGTACGTC.

At least ten counts were recorded for this clonotype. The genes are TRBV9 and TRBJ2-5; TRBD2 agrees at 13 bases. The CDR3 length is 18 residues. CDR1 and CDR2 (germline): SGDLS, YYNGEE. Germline trimming cut 3 bases from V and 0 bases from J; bases unmatched to any gene: 8. The CDR3 bases are TGTGCCAGCAGCGCGGGACTAGCGGGGACCTCAAACCAAGAGACCCAGTACTTC. The encoded protein is CASSAGLAGTSNQETQYF.

The J gene is TRBJ2-5, the V gene TRBV20-1; 8 bases are shared with TRBD2. CDR1 is DFQATT and CDR2 is SNEGSKA in the germline V gene (reference sequence). Germline trimming cut 6 bases from V and 2 bases from J; bases unmatched to any gene: 11. This CDR3 contains 15 residues. The CDR3 coding sequence is TGCAGTGCCGAGGAGTGGGCTAGCGGGCAAGAGACCCAGTACTTC. As protein: CSAEEWASGQETQYF.

The chain recombines TRBV11-2 with TRBJ2-1, with D possibly matching TRBD2 (6 bases). Germline lookup yields CDR1 SGHAT and CDR2 FQNNGV. CDR3 length: 14 amino acids. The V end lost 5 bases, the J end lost 12 bases, and 20 bases lay between the germline ends. Here the CDR3 reads CASSVFSSVRAQFF. The CDR3 bases are TGTGCCAGCAGCGTCTTCTCTAGCGTACGGGCGCAGTTCTTC.

This clonotype was detected a few times. The chain joins TRBV9 to TRBJ1-2; D not resolved. The germline V gene has CDR1 SGDLS and CDR2 YYNGEE. The V end was cut by 0 bases, the J end by 8 bases, with 8 bases between. The CDR3 length is 12 residues. In nucleotides, the CDR3 is TGTGCCAGCAGCGTAGTTTCCGGGGGCTACACCTTC. It encodes CASSVVSGGYTF.

The gene calls are TRBV6-5 and TRBJ1-2; D unclear. The CDR3 sequence is 15 residues long. The germline V gene has CDR1 MNHEY and CDR2 SVGAGI. V was cut by 2 bases and J by 0 bases, with 10 bases left in between. The CDR3 sequence is CASSYTDGTNYGYTF. In DNA form, the CDR3 reads TGTGCCAGCAGTTACACAGACGGCACTAACTATGGCTACACCTTC.

The chain employs TRBV6-5 and TRBJ1-2; unclear D gene. Trimming shortened V by 0 bases and J by 8 bases, and 25 bases separated the two germline ends. The CDR3 has 18 residues. Per the germline V gene, CDR1 is MNHEY and CDR2 is SVGAGI. CDR3 protein: CASSYSKGARWTMEGYTF. The CDR3, as DNA: TGTGCCAGCAGTTACTCGAAAGGAGCCCGCTGGACCATGGAGGGCTACACCTTC.

The gene calls are TRBV6-5 and TRBJ1-2; D gene ambiguous. This CDR3 is built from 15 residues. The V gene lost 0 bases and the J gene lost 13 bases, with 21 bases spanning the gap. CDR1 and CDR2 from the germline V gene are MNHEY and SVGAGI. CDR3 protein: CASSYSTPMTRLFTF. Here the CDR3 DNA reads TGTGCCAGCAGTTACTCGACTCCCATGACACGTCTCTTCACCTTC.

This chain connects TRBV29-1 to TRBJ1-1; D is unresolved. With 2 bases removed from V and 1 base from J, the gap between germline ends came to 5 bases. CDR1 and CDR2 (germline): SQVTM, ANQGSEA. The CDR3 is 12 amino acids. The CDR3 spells CSVEPSNTEAFF. Written as DNA, the CDR3 is TGCAGCGTTGAACCGTCGAACACTGAAGCTTTCTTT. Using reference TRBV29-1 and TRBJ1-1 for the parts outside the CDR3, the full variable domain is SAVISQKPSRDICQRGTSLTIQCQVDSQVTMMFWYRQQPGQSLTLIATANQGSEATYESGFVIDKFPISRPNLTFSTLTVSNMSPEDSSIYLCSVEPSNTEAFFGQGTRLTVV.

V gene TRBV21-1 combines with J gene TRBJ2-1; the tabulated D call, TRBD1, remains unverified against the DNA. TRBV21-1 is marked as a pseudogene. The CDR3 runs 15 residues. The CDR3 sequence is CASSSRATAGDEQFF. CDR3 nucleotide sequence: TGTGCCAGCAGCTCTCGGGCGACGGCCGGGGATGAGCAGTTCTTC.

The rearrangement joins TRBV18 to TRBJ2-1; 7 positions match TRBD2. Germline V gene data show CDR1 as KGHSH and CDR2 as LQKENI. The CDR3 consists of 15 residues. V gave up 3 bases and J gave up 3 bases; unmatched junction bases: 5. CDR3 in amino acids: CASSPGLGSYNEQFF. CDR3 nucleotide sequence: TGTGCCAGCTCACCTGGACTAGGGAGCTACAATGAGCAGTTCTTC.

This clonotype came up a few times. The chain employs TRBV4-1 and TRBJ2-1; possibly TRBD2 for D (6 bases). The CDR3 is made up of 12 amino acids. V gave up 2 bases and J gave up 14 bases, with 13 bases separating them. Germline V CDR1 and CDR2: MGHRA, YSYEKL. For the CDR3, the DNA is TGCGCCAGCAGCCAACCGGGGGATAGGGAGTTCTTC. Amino acids: CASSQPGDREFF.

The gene calls are TRBV20-1 and TRBJ2-3; 7 bases are a match to TRBD1. The CDR3 has 14 residues. Germline V gene lookup returns CDR1 DFQATT and CDR2 SNEGSKA (reference sequence). With V trimmed by 3 bases and J by 4 bases, 7 bases remained unmatched. CDR3 coding DNA: TGCAGTGCTAGGACAGGGATAGGCTCAGATACGCAGTATTTT. Its translation is CSARTGIGSDTQYF.

This clonotype appeared many times. V is TRBV5-5 and J is TRBJ2-1; weak D call: TRBD1 (5 bases). From germline, CDR1 is SGHKS and CDR2 YYEKEE (reference sequence). V was shortened by 6 bases and J by 0 bases, with 16 bases between the two germline ends. The CDR3 runs to 16 residues. Written as DNA, the CDR3 is TGTGCCAGCACCCCGCAAGGGGCCACCTCCTACAATGAGCAGTTCTTC. This sequence encodes CASTPQGATSYNEQFF.